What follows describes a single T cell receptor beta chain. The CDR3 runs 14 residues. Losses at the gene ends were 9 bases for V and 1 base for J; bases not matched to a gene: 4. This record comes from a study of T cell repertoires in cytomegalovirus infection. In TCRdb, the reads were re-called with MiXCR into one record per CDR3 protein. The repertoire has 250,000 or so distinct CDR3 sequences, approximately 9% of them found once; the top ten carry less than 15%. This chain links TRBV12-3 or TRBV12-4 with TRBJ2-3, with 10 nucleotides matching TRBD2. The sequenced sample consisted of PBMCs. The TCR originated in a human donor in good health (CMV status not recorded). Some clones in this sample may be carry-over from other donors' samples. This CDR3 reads CASRTSGGTDTQYF. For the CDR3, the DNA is TGTGCCAGTAGGACTAGCGGAGGCACAGATACGCAGTATTTT.